A selection of T cell receptor beta chains follows, all from one sample in a study of control samples from healthy donors and cancer patients. Produced via immunoSEQ multiplex PCR; TCRdb's table is partial and in-frame only. The sample gives about 160,000 clones, about 94% of which show up once; 8.5% is in the top ten. The sample was blood. These receptor sequences come from a woman between 40 and 55 years old in good health. CDR3s include the opening cysteine and the closing phenylalanine or tryptophan. D genes are given only for firm matches. Clone size is stated in some rows and not others, as once, few, many or a class when expanded.

j_gene	v_gene	d_gene	abundance	CDR3aa	CDR3nt
TRBJ2-1	TRBV19	TRBD1	once	CASSTTGSLFF	TGTGCCAGTAGTACGACAGGGTCCCTGTTCTTC
TRBJ1-5	TRBV19	TRBD1	-	CASETGGNQPQHF	TGTGCCAGTGAGACAGGGGGCAATCAGCCCCAGCATTTT
TRBJ1-5	TRBV7-9	TRBD1	-	CASSFWDSLGNQPQHF	TGTGCCAGCAGCTTTTGGGACAGCTTGGGCAATCAGCCCCAGCATTTT
TRBJ1-1	TRBV5-1	TRBD1	once	CASSSTGTGGLAEAFF	TGCGCCAGCAGCTCTACCGGGACAGGGGGCTTGGCTGAAGCTTTCTTT
TRBJ1-2	TRBV7-2	-	-	CASSLAQAYGYTF	TGTGCCAGCAGCTTAGCGCAGGCCTATGGCTACACCTTC
TRBJ1-2	TRBV5-1	-	-	CASSATDVPNYGYTF	TGCGCCAGCAGCGCCACGGACGTACCCAACTATGGCTACACCTTC
TRBJ2-2	TRBV29-1	-	-	CSVAGTISTGELFF	TGCAGCGTCGCCGGGACCATTTCCACCGGGGAGCTGTTTTTT
TRBJ2-7	TRBV9	-	-	CASSVSHRGVDEQYF	TGTGCCAGCAGCGTCTCCCACAGAGGCGTCGACGAGCAGTACTTC
TRBJ1-1	TRBV3-1/TRBV3-2	-	-	CASSQRRTEAFF	TGTGCCAGCAGCCAACGGAGGACTGAAGCTTTCTTT
TRBJ1-2	TRBV19	-	-	CASSIVGVSNGYTF	TGTGCCAGTAGTATAGTCGGGGTTAGCAATGGCTACACCTTC
TRBJ1-5	TRBV4-3	-	-	CASSQEDGRNQPQHF	TGCGCCAGCAGCCAAGAGGACGGCCGCAATCAGCCCCAGCATTTT
TRBJ1-4	TRBV6-6	-	-	CASSYQEGGSGKLFF	TGTGCCAGCAGTTATCAGGAGGGGGGGTCGGGAAAACTGTTTTTT
TRBJ1-2	TRBV4-1	-	-	CASSQIGVKETGYTF	TGCGCCAGCAGCCAAATAGGCGTGAAGGAGACTGGCTACACCTTC
TRBJ2-1	TRBV9	-	-	CASGAGGDEQFF	TGTGCCAGCGGGGCCGGGGGCGATGAGCAGTTCTTC
TRBJ1-4	TRBV6-5	-	-	CASSVVGSTNEKLFF	TGTGCCAGCAGCGTAGTAGGTTCTACTAATGAAAAACTGTTTTTT
TRBJ1-2	TRBV4-1	-	once	CASSQDGVAYGYTF	TGCGCCAGCAGCCAAGATGGGGTCGCCTATGGCTACACCTTC
TRBJ1-1	TRBV18	TRBD1	-	CASSPGQGFSVAEAFF	TGTGCCAGCTCACCGGGACAGGGGTTTTCTGTCGCTGAAGCTTTCTTT
TRBJ1-5	TRBV30	-	-	CAWSRQVFSNQPQHF	TGTGCCTGGAGTAGACAGGTTTTCTCAAATCAGCCCCAGCATTTT
TRBJ1-3	TRBV7-6	-	once	CASSLERTTTIYF	TGTGCCAGCAGCTTAGAGCGGACTACCACCATATATTTT
TRBJ2-2	TRBV14	-	-	CASSQDRQGARTGELFF	TGTGCCAGCAGCCAAGATCGGCAGGGCGCTCGGACCGGGGAGCTGTTTTTT
TRBJ1-5	TRBV7-2	-	-	CASSYTTLQPQHF	TGTGCCAGCAGCTACACTACACTCCAGCCCCAGCATTTT
TRBJ1-1	TRBV4-3	-	-	CASSQERIRPTEAFF	TGCGCCAGCAGCCAAGAACGAATAAGACCCACTGAAGCTTTCTTT
TRBJ1-1	TRBV7-9	TRBD1	-	CASSLVRGTAEAFF	TGTGCCAGCAGCTTAGTCCGTGGGACAGCTGAAGCTTTCTTT
TRBJ2-1	TRBV6-2/TRBV6-3	TRBD2	-	CASSYSGLLAGGQQFF	TGTGCCAGCAGTTACTCGGGATTGCTAGCGGGAGGTCAGCAGTTCTTC
TRBJ2-7	TRBV5-1	-	-	CASGREANYEQYF	TGCGCCAGCGGCCGGGAAGCCAACTACGAGCAGTACTTC
TRBJ1-1	TRBV4-3	-	-	CASSVQGRYTEAFF	TGCGCCAGCAGCGTACAGGGTCGGTACACTGAAGCTTTCTTT
TRBJ1-1	TRBV5-1	TRBD1	-	CASSWDSGSEAFF	TGCGCCAGCAGCTGGGACAGCGGCTCTGAAGCTTTCTTT
TRBJ1-3	TRBV7-2	-	-	CASSLVHFSGNTIYF	TGTGCCAGCAGCTTAGTACATTTCTCTGGAAACACCATATATTTT
TRBJ1-5	TRBV2	-	-	CASGRVAYQPQHF	TGTGCCAGCGGGAGGGTGGCCTATCAGCCCCAGCATTTT
TRBJ1-1	TRBV15	-	-	CATSRDPNTEAFF	TGTGCCACCAGCAGAGACCCAAACACTGAAGCTTTCTTT
TRBJ2-5	TRBV5-1	-	-	CASSFIHPPETQYF	TGCGCCAGCAGCTTCATTCATCCGCCGGAGACCCAGTACTTC
TRBJ1-2	TRBV19	TRBD1	-	CASSPTGVGYTF	TGTGCCAGTAGTCCCACAGGGGTTGGCTACACCTTC
TRBJ2-5	TRBV5-1	-	once	CASSPGFLRDQETQYF	TGCGCCAGCAGCCCCGGTTTTTTGCGGGACCAAGAGACCCAGTACTTC
TRBJ1-1	TRBV5-6	-	-	CASTLYRANTEAFF	TGTGCCAGCACCCTCTACCGGGCGAACACTGAAGCTTTCTTT
TRBJ1-2	TRBV19	-	-	CASSIPGTRVSGYTF	TGTGCCAGTAGTATTCCCGGGACTCGGGTTTCTGGCTACACCTTC
TRBJ2-1	TRBV27	TRBD2	-	CASSFGTSGRGEQFF	TGTGCCAGCAGCTTCGGGACTAGCGGGAGAGGTGAGCAGTTCTTC
TRBJ1-3	TRBV7-2	-	-	CASSLQQSSGNTIYF	TGTGCCAGCAGCTTACAACAGAGCTCTGGAAACACCATATATTTT
TRBJ1-5	TRBV18	-	once	CASSHYPGRDFSNQPQHF	TGTGCCAGCTCACACTATCCGGGACGGGACTTTAGCAATCAGCCCCAGCATTTT
TRBJ1-1	TRBV4-1	TRBD1	-	CASSLLDRSNTEAFF	TGCGCCAGCAGTCTACTGGACAGGAGTAACACTGAAGCTTTCTTT
TRBJ1-1	TRBV6-5	TRBD1	once	CASQPDRENTEAFF	TGTGCCAGCCAGCCGGACAGGGAAAACACTGAAGCTTTCTTT
TRBJ2-5	TRBV12-3/TRBV12-4	-	-	CASRRQGGETQYF	TGTGCCAGCAGGCGACAGGGAGGAGAGACCCAGTACTTC
TRBJ1-4	TRBV6-5	-	-	CASSYKGLTNEKLFF	TGTGCCAGCAGTTACAAGGGTTTGACTAATGAAAAACTGTTTTTT
TRBJ1-5	TRBV5-6	TRBD1	-	CASSPWGTVHQPQHF	TGTGCCAGCAGTCCCTGGGGGACAGTTCATCAGCCCCAGCATTTT
TRBJ2-7	TRBV7-6	TRBD2	-	CASSLVSSGSYEQYF	TGTGCCAGCAGCTTAGTCTCTAGCGGGTCCTACGAGCAGTACTTC
TRBJ2-1	TRBV5-1	-	once	CASSVPNGYNEQFF	TGCGCCAGCAGTGTCCCGAATGGGTACAATGAGCAGTTCTTC